What follows are 15 T cell receptor beta chains derived from one specimen sequenced in a study of T-cell reconstitution after alpha-beta-depleted transplantation in children. The library targeted TCRbeta and was prepared with unique molecular identifiers. MiXCR was run by TCRdb on the PCR reads, yielding one entry per CDR3 protein. The sample gives 300,000 to 400,000 distinct CDR3 sequences, around 15% of which show up once; just over 40% is in the top ten. The sample in question was PBMCs, mostly from graft donor cells, obtained 360 days after TCRalphabeta/CD19-depleted stem cell transplant. The receptors stem from a male patient between 2 and 10 years old who had a stem cell transplant for acute lymphoblastic leukemia, so the T cells may come from the graft donor.

This chain links TRBV5-6 with TRBJ2-3; D might be TRBD2 (6 bases). The V end lost 2 bases, the J end lost 5 bases, and 18 bases lay between the germline ends. CDR1 is SGHDT and CDR2 is YYEEEE in the germline V gene. The CDR3 totals 16 residues. The CDR3 DNA sequence: TGTGCCAGCAGCTTCCCTACTAGCTTGCGGGGAGATACGCAGTATTTT. This translates into CASSFPTSLRGDTQYF. The entire variable domain, with the rest obtained from reference TRBV5-6 and TRBJ2-3, is as follows: DAGVTQSPTHLIKTRGQQVTLRCSPKSGHDTVSWYQQALGQGPQFIFQYYEEEERQRGNFPDRFSGHQFPNYSSELNVNALLLGDSALYLCASSFPTSLRGDTQYFGPGTRLTVL.

This clonotype was detected a few times. CDR3 bases: TGTGCCAGCAAAAGGGGGAGTTGGAATGAGCAGTTCTTC. Translation gives CASKRGSWNEQFF. The rearrangement uses TRBV6-1 and TRBJ2-1; maybe TRBD1 (6 bases). Trimming pared 7 bases from V and 7 bases from J, leaving 14 bases between. CDR3 length: 13 amino acids. From germline, CDR1 is MNHNS and CDR2 SASEGT.

This clonotype was found a few times. This chain connects TRBV12-3 or TRBV12-4 to TRBJ2-7; 9 bases are a match to TRBD2. This CDR3 spans 17 amino acids. V shed 6 bases, J shed 0 bases, and the junction held 12 bases outside the gene matches. The DNA of the CDR3 is TGTGCCAGCAGCCGCGGACTAGCGAGCCTTAGCTCCTACGAGCAGTACTTC. It encodes CASSRGLASLSSYEQYF.

The chain employs TRBV14 and TRBJ2-7, with D possibly being TRBD2 (7 bases). V was shortened by 6 bases and J by 2 bases, with 11 bases between the two germline ends. CDR1 is SGHDN and CDR2 is FVKESK in the germline V gene. This CDR3 region has 13 residues. The CDR3 sequence: CASSWGGAYEQYF. The DNA of the CDR3 is TGTGCCAGCAGTTGGGGGGGCGCCTACGAGCAGTACTTC. Combining the CDR3 with reference TRBV14 and TRBJ2-7 gives the whole variable domain EAGVTQFPSHSVIEKGQTVTLRCDPISGHDNLYWYRRVMGKEIKFLLHFVKESKQDESGMPNNRFLAERTGGTYSTLKVQPAELEDSGVYFCASSWGGAYEQYFGPGTRLTVT.

The chain links TRBV7-3 to TRBJ2-3; 7 bases align to TRBD2. Germline assignment: CDR1 SGHTA and CDR2 FQGTGA. J gave up 7 bases and V 0 bases, and 13 bases lay outside the gene matches. The CDR3 contains 17 residues. CDR3 amino acids: CASSLTSGLGPGNTQYF. CDR3 nucleotides: TGTGCCAGCAGCTTAACAAGTGGACTAGGCCCGGGGAATACGCAGTATTTT.

This clonotype was counted many times. The gene calls are TRBV5-1 and TRBJ1-2; D is unresolved. In germline, CDR1 is SGHRS, CDR2 YFSETQ. The length of the CDR3 is 15 residues. Between the trimmed V and J ends, which lost 1 base and 4 bases, there was a span of 14 bases. CDR3 nucleotides: TGCGCCAGCAGCTTGCCAGGAGCTGAGCGCTATGGCTACACCTTC. Encoded protein: CASSLPGAERYGYTF.

This clonotype came up a few times. The genes are TRBV18 and TRBJ2-5, with D hard to call. The germline V gene encodes CDR1 KGHSH and CDR2 LQKENI. Trimming stripped 8 bases from V and 5 bases from J, with 15 bases between. The CDR3 covers 13 residues. The CDR3 sequence: CASVLLWGETQYF. The CDR3 nucleotides are TGTGCCAGCGTCCTCCTCTGGGGTGAGACCCAGTACTTC.

V is TRBV5-1 and J is TRBJ2-7; TRBD1 matches 7 bases. Germline trimming cut 4 bases from V and 4 bases from J; bases unmatched to any gene: 8. Germline assignment: CDR1 SGHRS and CDR2 YFSETQ. The CDR3 is 14 residues long. CDR3 loop: CASSLGTEYYEQYF. The CDR3 bases are TGCGCCAGCAGCCTCGGGACAGAATATTACGAGCAGTACTTC.

The chain is built from TRBV7-6 and TRBJ2-4; unclear D gene. Deletions cut 1 base from V and 3 bases from J, with 7 bases between. This CDR3 contains 14 residues. The germline V gene encodes CDR1 SGHVS and CDR2 FNYEAQ. This CDR3 is CASSLGSGKNIQYF. The CDR3 DNA reads as TGTGCCAGCAGCTTAGGTTCAGGCAAAAACATTCAGTACTTC. The complete variable domain, with remaining parts taken from reference TRBV7-6 and TRBJ2-4, reads GAGVSQSPRYKVTKRGQDVALRCDPISGHVSLYWYRQALGQGPEFLTYFNYEAQQDKSGLPNDRFSAERPEGSISTLTIQRTEQRDSAMYRCASSLGSGKNIQYFGAGTRLSVL.

The V gene is TRBV29-1, the J gene TRBJ2-7; 9 bases match TRBD1. This CDR3 spans 15 amino acids. Germline lookup yields CDR1 SQVTM and CDR2 ANQGSEA. V dropped 6 bases and J dropped 0; count of bases not matched to a gene: 9. The CDR3 DNA follows: TGCAGCGTAAAGGGGTGGGGACAGGGCTCCTACGAGCAGTACTTC. It specifies CSVKGWGQGSYEQYF.

Ten or more counts support this clonotype. This chain uses TRBV4-1 with TRBJ2-2; TRBD1 is a possible D gene (5 bases). CDR1 is MGHRA, CDR2 YSYEKL, per germline. CDR3 length: 15 amino acids. V was trimmed by 1 base and J by 3 bases, leaving 9 bases between them. The CDR3 DNA sequence: TGCGCCAGCAGCCAAGGGTGGACACACACCGGGGAGCTGTTTTTT. Its translation: CASSQGWTHTGELFF.

This chain connects TRBV5-1 to TRBJ1-4; perhaps TRBD1 as D (6 bases). Between the trimmed V and J ends, which lost 0 bases and 5 bases, there was a span of 11 bases. From germline, CDR1 is SGHRS and CDR2 YFSETQ. The CDR3 loop spans 15 amino acids. The chain's CDR3 is CASSLVRGLNEKLFF. DNA of the CDR3: TGCGCCAGCAGCTTGGTCAGGGGTTTAAATGAAAAACTGTTTTTT.

This clonotype was seen many times. The chain has TRBV6-1 and TRBJ2-1; 8 bases are a match to TRBD2. Trimming at V came to 6 bases and at J to 5 bases, leaving 15 bases not matched to a gene. The germline V gene encodes CDR1 MNHNS and CDR2 SASEGT. There are 17 residues in the CDR3. The CDR3 here is CASSIGRGGLVNNEQFF. The CDR3 DNA reads TGTGCCAGCAGCATAGGCCGGGGGGGGCTAGTTAACAATGAGCAGTTCTTC.

This chain links TRBV10-3 with TRBJ2-1; D is undetermined. With 10 bases removed from V and 0 bases from J, the gap between germline ends came to 16 bases. The CDR3 runs to 15 residues. Germline V gene lookup returns CDR1 ENHRY and CDR2 SYGVKD. CDR3 protein: CATSAVGNSYNEQFF. The CDR3 DNA reads TGTGCCACCTCGGCAGTCGGTAACTCCTACAATGAGCAGTTCTTC.

This clonotype has ten or more counts. DNA for the CDR3: TGTGCCAGCAGCAAGTCCCTACTAGCTTCCGGGGAGCTGTTTTTT. Amino acid sequence: CASSKSLLASGELFF. The gene calls are TRBV21-1 and TRBJ2-2; whether TRBD2, the table's D call, matches the DNA was not checked. TRBV21-1 is marked as a pseudogene. The CDR3 loop spans 15 amino acids.